There are a few counts of the clone carrying this TCR beta chain. This entry is derived from a study of blood T cell repertoires in COVID-19. Overall study: Samples representing acute and convalescent COVID-19 were sourced from the United States, Italy and Spain. Sources were T cells, B-cell-depleted T cells, or PBMCs; the material itself was cDNA or gDNA.

V shed 5 bases and J shed 5 bases, with 16 bases lying between them. Germline CDR1 reads MNHEY; CDR2 reads SVGAGI. There are 14 residues in the CDR3. The authors' processing: Researchers report that nucleated cell counts were estimated from reference gene primer amplification. This table comes from immunoSEQ multiplex PCR, and its TCRdb copy is limited to in-frame clones, with some not included. V and J calls and clone size are copied from that table; D and trimming were computed from the DNA. The table records about 59,000 clones, 80% to 90% of them present only once. The TCR comes from a man aged 55 to 70 with active or convalescent COVID-19. The sample consisted of peripheral blood. J is TRBJ2-7 and V is TRBV6-5; a weak D match, TRBD1 (5 bases). CDR3 sequence: CASSPRRVGDEQYF. CDR3 coding DNA: TGTGCCAGCAGTCCCAGGCGTGTAGGGGACGAGCAGTACTTC.